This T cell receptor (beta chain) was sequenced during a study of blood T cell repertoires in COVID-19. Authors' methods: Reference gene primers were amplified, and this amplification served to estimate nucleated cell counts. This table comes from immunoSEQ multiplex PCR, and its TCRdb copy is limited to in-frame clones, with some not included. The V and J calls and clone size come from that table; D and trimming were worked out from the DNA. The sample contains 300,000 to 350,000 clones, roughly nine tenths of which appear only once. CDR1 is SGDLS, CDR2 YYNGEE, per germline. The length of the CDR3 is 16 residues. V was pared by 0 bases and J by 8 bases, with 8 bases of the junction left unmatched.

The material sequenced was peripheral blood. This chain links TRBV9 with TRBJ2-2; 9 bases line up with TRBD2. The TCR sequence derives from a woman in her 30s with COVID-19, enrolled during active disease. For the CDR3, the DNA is TGTGCCAGCAGCGTAGGTAGCGGGAGCGGTAGGGGGGAGCTGTTTTTT. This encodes CASSVGSGSGRGELFF.